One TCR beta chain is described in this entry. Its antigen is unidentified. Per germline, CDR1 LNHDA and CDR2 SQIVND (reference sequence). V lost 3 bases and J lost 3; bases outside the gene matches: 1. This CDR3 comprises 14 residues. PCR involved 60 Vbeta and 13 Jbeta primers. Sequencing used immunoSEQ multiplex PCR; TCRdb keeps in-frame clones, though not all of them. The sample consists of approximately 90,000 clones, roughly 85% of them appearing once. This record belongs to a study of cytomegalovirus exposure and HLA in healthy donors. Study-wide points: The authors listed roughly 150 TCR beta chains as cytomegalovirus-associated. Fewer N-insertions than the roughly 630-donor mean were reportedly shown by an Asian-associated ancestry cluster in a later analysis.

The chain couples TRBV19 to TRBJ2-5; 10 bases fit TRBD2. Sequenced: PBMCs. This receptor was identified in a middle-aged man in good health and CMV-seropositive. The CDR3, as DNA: TGTGCCAGTAGTATTACTAGCGGGAAAGAGACCCAGTACTTC. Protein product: CASSITSGKETQYF.